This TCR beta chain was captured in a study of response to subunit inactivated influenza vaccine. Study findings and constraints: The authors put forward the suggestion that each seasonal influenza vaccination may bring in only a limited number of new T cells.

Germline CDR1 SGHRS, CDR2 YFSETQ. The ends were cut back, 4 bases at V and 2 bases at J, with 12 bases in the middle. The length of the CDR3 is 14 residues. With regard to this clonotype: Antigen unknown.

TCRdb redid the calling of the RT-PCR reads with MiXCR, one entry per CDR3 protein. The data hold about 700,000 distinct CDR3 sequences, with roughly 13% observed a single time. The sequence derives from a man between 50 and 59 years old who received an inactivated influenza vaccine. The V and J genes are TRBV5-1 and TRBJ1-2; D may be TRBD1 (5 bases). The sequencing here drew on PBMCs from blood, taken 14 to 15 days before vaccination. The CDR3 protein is CASSPDPGNYGYTF. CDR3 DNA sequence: TGCGCCAGCAGCCCTGATCCAGGGAACTATGGCTACACCTTC.